This T cell receptor (beta chain) was identified during a study of cytomegalovirus exposure and HLA in healthy donors. Study background: Around 77 million unique TCRs from HLA-typed donors made up an early data release. Study-wide results and limits: Sequencing likely produced, as an artifact, a cluster of highly shared sequence variants. In a later analysis, across HLA loci, associated TCR counts were highest for DRB1, lowest for HLA-C. HLA alleles were associated with 17,000 or so TCR beta sequences in a later analysis at 0.05 false discovery rate.

On this clone itself: Its antigen is still unknown.

The PCR had 60 Vbeta and 13 Jbeta primers. The data were produced by immunoSEQ multiplex PCR, yet TCRdb's version contains in-frame clones alone and is incomplete. The data show 150,000 to 200,000 clones, roughly 80% seen once. The ends were cut back, 7 bases at V and 3 bases at J, with 18 bases in the middle. CDR1 is SGHTA, CDR2 FQGNSA, per germline. The CDR3 runs 15 residues. The sample taken for sequencing was PBMCs. The TCR comes from a man aged 50 or older in good health and CMV-seropositive. This chain connects TRBV7-2 to TRBJ2-5; D possibly corresponds to TRBD1 (6 bases). The CDR3 loop is CASTPRSHREETQYF. CDR3 in DNA: TGTGCCAGCACCCCGAGGAGTCACAGGGAAGAGACCCAGTACTTC.